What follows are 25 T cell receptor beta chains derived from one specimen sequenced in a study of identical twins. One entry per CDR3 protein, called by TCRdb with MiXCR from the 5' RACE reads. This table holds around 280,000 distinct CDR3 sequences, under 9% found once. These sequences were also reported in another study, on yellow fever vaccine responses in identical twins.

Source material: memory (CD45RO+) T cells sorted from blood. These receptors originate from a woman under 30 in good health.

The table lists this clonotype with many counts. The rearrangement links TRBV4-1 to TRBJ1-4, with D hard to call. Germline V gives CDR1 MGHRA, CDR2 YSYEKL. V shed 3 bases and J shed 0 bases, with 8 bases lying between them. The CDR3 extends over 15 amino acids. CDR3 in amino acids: CASSHSAATNEKLFF. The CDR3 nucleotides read TGCGCCAGCAGCCATAGTGCTGCAACTAATGAAAAACTGTTTTTT.

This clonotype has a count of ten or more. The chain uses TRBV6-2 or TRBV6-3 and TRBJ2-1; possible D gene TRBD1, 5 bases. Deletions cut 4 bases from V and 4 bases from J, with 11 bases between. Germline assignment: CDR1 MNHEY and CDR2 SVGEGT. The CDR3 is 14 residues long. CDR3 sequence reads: CASSWQGTYNEQFF. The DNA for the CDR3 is TGTGCCAGCAGTTGGCAGGGTACATACAATGAGCAGTTCTTC.

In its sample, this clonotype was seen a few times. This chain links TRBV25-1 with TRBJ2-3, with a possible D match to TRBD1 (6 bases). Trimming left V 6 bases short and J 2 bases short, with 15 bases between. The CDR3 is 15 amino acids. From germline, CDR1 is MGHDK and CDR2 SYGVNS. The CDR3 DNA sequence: TGTGCCAGCAGCGCTTACAGGGAGATCACAGATACGCAGTATTTT. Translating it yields CASSAYREITDTQYF.

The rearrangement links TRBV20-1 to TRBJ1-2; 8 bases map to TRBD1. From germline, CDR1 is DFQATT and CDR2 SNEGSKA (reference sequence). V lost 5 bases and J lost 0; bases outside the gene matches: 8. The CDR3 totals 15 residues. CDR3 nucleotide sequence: TGCAGTGCTGTGGGACAGGCGGATTCTAACTATGGCTACACCTTC. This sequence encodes CSAVGQADSNYGYTF.

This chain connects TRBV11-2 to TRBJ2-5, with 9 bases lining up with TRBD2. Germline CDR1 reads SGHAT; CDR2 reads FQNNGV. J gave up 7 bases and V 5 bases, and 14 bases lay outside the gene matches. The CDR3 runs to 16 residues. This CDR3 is CASSRGLATGSGTQYF. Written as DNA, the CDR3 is TGTGCCAGCAGCCGTGGACTAGCGACGGGGAGCGGGACCCAGTACTTC.

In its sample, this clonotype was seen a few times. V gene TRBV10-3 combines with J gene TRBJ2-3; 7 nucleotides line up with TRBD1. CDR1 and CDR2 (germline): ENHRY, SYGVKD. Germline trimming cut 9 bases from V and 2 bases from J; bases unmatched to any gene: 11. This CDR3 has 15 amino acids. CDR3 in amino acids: CAISKGTDSTDTQYF. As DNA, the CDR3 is TGTGCCATTTCCAAGGGGACAGATTCCACAGATACGCAGTATTTT.

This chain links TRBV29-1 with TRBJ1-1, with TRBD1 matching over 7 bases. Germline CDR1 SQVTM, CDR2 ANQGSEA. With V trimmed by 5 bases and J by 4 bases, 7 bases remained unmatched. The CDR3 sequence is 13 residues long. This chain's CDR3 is CSVSEGAATEAFF. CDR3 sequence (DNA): TGCAGCGTTTCTGAGGGGGCAGCCACTGAAGCTTTCTTT.

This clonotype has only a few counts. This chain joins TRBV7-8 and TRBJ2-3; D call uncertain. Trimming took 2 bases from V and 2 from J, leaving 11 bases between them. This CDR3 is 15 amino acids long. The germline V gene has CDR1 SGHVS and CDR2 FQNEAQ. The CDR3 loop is CASSLLILATDTQYF. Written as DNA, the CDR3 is TGTGCCAGCAGCTTATTAATATTGGCCACAGATACGCAGTATTTT.

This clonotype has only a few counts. DNA of the CDR3: TGTGCCAGCAGCAAAGTAGCGGGGGGGCAAGAGACCCAGTACTTC. As protein: CASSKVAGGQETQYF. The rearrangement links TRBV7-2 to TRBJ2-5, with 11 bases identical to TRBD2. There are 15 residues in the CDR3. Germline lookup yields CDR1 SGHTA and CDR2 FQGNSA. Trimming took 5 bases from V and 2 from J; bases not matched to a gene: 4.

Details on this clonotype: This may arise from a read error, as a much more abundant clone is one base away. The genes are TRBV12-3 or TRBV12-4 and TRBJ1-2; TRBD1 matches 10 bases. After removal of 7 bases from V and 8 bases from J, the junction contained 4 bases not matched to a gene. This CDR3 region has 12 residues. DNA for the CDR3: TGTGCCAGCATCGTGACAGGGGGCGGCTACACCTTC. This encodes CASIVTGGGYTF.

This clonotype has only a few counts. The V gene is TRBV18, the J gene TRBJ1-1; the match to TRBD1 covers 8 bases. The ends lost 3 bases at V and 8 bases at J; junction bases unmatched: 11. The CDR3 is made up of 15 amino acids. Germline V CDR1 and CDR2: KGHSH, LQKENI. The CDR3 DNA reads TGTGCCAGCTCACCCCAGTCCAATGGACAGGGCGAAGCTTTCTTT. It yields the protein CASSPQSNGQGEAFF.

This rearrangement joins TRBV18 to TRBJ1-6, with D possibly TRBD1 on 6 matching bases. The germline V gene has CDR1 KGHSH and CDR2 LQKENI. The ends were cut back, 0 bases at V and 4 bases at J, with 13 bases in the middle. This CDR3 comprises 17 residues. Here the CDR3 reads CASSPPLSGEYNSPLHF. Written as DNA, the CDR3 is TGTGCCAGCTCACCACCACTATCAGGGGAGTATAATTCACCCCTCCACTTT.

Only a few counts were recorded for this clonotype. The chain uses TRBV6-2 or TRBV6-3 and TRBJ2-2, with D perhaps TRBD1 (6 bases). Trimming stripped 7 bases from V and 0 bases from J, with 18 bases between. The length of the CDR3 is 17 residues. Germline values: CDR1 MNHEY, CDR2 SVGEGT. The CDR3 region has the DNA TGTGCCAGCACCAATAACTTCGGGACAACGAACACCGGGGAGCTGTTTTTT. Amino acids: CASTNNFGTTNTGELFF.

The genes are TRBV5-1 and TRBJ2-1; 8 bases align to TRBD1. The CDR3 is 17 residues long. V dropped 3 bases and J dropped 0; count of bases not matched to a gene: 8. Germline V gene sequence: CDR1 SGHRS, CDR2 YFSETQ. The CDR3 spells CASSSGGQGFSYNEQFF. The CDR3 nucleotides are TGCGCCAGCAGCTCAGGGGGCCAGGGATTCTCCTACAATGAGCAGTTCTTC.

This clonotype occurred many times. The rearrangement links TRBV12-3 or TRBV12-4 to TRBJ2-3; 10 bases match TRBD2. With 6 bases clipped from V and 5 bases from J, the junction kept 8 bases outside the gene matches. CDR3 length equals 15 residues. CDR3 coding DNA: TGTGCCAGCAGCTCTAGCGGGAGATTTATAGATACGCAGTATTTT. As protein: CASSSSGRFIDTQYF.

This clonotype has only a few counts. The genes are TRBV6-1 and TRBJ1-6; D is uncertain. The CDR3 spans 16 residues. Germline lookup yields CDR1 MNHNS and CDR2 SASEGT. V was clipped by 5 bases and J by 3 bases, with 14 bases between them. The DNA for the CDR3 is TGTGCCAGCAGTAGAACTAGACCGAACTATAATTCACCCCTCCACTTT. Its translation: CASSRTRPNYNSPLHF.

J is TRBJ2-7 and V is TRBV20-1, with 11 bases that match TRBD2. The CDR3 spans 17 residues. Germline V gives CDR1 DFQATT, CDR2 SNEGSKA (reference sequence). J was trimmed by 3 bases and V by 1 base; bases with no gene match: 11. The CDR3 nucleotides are TGCAGTGCTAGAGGGACTAGCGGGTCCCCCAATTACTACGAGCAGTACTTC. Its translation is CSARGTSGSPNYYEQYF.

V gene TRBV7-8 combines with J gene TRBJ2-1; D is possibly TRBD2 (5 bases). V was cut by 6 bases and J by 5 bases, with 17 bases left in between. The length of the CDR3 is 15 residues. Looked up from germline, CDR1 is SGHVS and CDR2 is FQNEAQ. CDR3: CASRRETLPNNEQFF. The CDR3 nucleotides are TGTGCCAGCAGGAGGGAGACCCTACCCAACAATGAGCAGTTCTTC.

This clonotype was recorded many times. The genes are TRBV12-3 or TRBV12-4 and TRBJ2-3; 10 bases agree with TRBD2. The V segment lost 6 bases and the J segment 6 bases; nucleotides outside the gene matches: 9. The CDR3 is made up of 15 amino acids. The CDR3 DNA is TGTGCCAGCAGCCTAGAGGCTAGCGGGAGCGATACGCAGTATTTT. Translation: CASSLEASGSDTQYF.

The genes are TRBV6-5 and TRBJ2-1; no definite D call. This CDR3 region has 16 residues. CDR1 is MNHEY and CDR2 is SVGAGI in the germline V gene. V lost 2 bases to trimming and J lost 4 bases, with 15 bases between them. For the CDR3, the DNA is TGTGCCAGCAGTTACGGTCGTCTAAGCCCTTACAATGAGCAGTTCTTC. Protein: CASSYGRLSPYNEQFF.

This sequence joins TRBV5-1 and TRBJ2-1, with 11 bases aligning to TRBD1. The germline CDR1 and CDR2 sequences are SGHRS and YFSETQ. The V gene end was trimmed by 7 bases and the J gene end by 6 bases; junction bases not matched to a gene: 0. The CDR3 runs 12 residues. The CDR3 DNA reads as TGCGCCAGCGGGACAGGGGGCAATGAGCAGTTCTTC. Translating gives CASGTGGNEQFF.

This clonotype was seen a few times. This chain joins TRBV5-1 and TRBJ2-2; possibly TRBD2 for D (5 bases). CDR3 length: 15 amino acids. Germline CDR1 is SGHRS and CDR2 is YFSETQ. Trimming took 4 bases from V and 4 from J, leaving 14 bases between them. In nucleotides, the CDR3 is TGCGCCAGCAGCAACTTAGCGTTGGGCACCGGGGAGCTGTTTTTT. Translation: CASSNLALGTGELFF.

This CDR3 reads CASTDVGDTQYF. DNA for the CDR3: TGTGCCAGCACCGACGTAGGGGATACGCAGTATTTT. J is TRBJ2-3 and V is TRBV6-1; D gene uncertain. This CDR3 is built from 12 residues. Germline V lookup: CDR1 MNHNS, CDR2 SASEGT. Trimming left V 7 bases short and J 6 bases short, with 11 bases between.

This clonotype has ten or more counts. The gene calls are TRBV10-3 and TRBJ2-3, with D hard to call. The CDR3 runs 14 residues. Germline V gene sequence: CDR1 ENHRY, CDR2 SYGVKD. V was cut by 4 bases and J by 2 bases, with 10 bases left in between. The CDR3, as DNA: TGTGCCATCAGTGGCCTAGATAACACAGATACGCAGTATTTT. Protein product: CAISGLDNTDTQYF.

CDR3 loop: CSAGLGRRTQETQYF. In nucleotides, the CDR3 is TGCAGCGCCGGGTTGGGCCGGCGGACCCAAGAGACCCAGTACTTC. This rearrangement joins TRBV29-1 to TRBJ2-5; D call uncertain. Trimming took 7 bases from V and 1 from J, leaving 19 bases between them. Germline V gene lookup returns CDR1 SQVTM and CDR2 ANQGSEA. The length of the CDR3 is 15 residues.